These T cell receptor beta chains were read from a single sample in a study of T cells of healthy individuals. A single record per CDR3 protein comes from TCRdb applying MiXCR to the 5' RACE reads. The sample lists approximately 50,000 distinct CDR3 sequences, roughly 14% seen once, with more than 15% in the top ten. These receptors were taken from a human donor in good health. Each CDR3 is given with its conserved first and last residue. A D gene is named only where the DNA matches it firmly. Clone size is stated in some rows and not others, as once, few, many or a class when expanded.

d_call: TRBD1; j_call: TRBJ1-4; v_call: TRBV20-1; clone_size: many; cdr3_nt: TGCAGTGCACCGACAGGGGGCAATGAAAAACTGTTTTTT; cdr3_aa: CSAPTGGNEKLFF
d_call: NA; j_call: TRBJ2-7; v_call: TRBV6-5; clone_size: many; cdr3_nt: TGTGCCAGCAGTTACTCCCAGGGCGTACCCCACGAGCAGTACTTC; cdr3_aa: CASSYSQGVPHEQYF
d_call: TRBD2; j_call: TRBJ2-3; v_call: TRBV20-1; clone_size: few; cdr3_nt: TGCAGTGCTAGACTAGCGGGGGGGCAGTTAGATACGCAGTATTTT; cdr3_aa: CSARLAGGQLDTQYF
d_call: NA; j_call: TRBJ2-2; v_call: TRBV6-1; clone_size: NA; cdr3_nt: TGTGCCAGCAACCCGGGACTTTACACCGGGGAGCTGTTTTTT; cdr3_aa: CASNPGLYTGELFF
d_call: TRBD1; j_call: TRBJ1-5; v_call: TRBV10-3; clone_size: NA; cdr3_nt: TGTGCCATCAGTGAGTCTAGACAGGGAAACAATCAGCCCCAGCATTTT; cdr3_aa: CAISESRQGNNQPQHF
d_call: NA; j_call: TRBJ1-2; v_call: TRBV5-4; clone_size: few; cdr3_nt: TGTGCCAGCAGCGCGGGACTAGAGTATGGCTACACCTTC; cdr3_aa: CASSAGLEYGYTF
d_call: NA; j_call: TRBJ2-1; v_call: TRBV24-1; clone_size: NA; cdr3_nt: TGTGCCACCAGTGCGCAGGGGCGAAATGAGCAGTTCTTC; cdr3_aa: CATSAQGRNEQFF
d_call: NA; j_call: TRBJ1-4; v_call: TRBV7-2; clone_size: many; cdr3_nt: TGTGCCAGCAGCTTCCGTCATAATGAAAAACTGTTTTTT; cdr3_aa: CASSFRHNEKLFF
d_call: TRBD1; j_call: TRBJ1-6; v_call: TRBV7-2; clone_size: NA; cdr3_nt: TGTGCCAGCAGCTTAGGGGGGACAGGGGGAAATTCACCCCTCCACTTT; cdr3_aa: CASSLGGTGGNSPLHF
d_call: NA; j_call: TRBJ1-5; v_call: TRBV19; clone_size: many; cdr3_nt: TGTGCCAGTAGAAGCCCCTCGCGGAGTAAGGGCAATCAGCCCCAGCATTTT; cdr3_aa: CASRSPSRSKGNQPQHF
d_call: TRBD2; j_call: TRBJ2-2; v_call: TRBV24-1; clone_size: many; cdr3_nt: TGTGCCACCAGTGATTTCCTCCGGGGAGGGCCGAACACCGGGGAGCTGTTTTTT; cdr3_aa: CATSDFLRGGPNTGELFF
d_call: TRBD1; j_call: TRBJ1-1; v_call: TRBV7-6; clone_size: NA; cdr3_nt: TGTGCCAGCAGCATGGGACAGATGAGCACTGAAGCTTTCTTT; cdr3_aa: CASSMGQMSTEAFF
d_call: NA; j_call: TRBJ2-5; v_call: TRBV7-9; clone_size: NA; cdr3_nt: TGTGCCAGCAGCTGGGTAGAGACCCAGTACTTC; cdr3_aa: CASSWVETQYF
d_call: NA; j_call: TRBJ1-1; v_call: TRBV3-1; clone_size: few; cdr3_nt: TGTGCCAGCAGCCCGAAGAGGGGGTGGGGGATTGAAGCTTTCTTT; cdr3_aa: CASSPKRGWGIEAFF
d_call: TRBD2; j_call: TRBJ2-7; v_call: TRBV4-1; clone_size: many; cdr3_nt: TGCGCCAGCAGCCCGGAGGGGCGGGAGTCCCGGTACGAGCAGTACTTC; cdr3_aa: CASSPEGRESRYEQYF
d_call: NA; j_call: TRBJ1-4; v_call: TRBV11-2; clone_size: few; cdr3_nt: TGTGCCAGCAGCTTATACCAAGGAACTAATGAAAAACTGTTTTTT; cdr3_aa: CASSLYQGTNEKLFF
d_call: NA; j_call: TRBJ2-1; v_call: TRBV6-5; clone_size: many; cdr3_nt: TGTGCCAGCAGGGCAGCTGCTGAGCAGTTCTTC; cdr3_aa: CASRAAAEQFF
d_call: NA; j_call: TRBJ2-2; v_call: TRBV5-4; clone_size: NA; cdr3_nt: TGTGCCAGCAGCCTGCCGTCCGGAGGGGAGCTGTTTTTT; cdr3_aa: CASSLPSGGELFF
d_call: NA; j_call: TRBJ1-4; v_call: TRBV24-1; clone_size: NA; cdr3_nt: TGTGCCACCAGTGACTCTGGGGGGGGCTCTAATGAAAAACTGTTTTTT; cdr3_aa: CATSDSGGGSNEKLFF
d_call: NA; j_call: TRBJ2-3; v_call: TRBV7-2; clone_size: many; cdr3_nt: TGTGCCAGCAGCTTATCGGCAGGGGGGACCACAGATACGCAGTATTTT; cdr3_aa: CASSLSAGGTTDTQYF
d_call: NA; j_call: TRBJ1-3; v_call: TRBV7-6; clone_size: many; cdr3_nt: TGTGCCAGCAGCTTATCCCCCCCCCAGGGGCTTTGGTCTGGAAACACCATATATTTT; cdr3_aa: CASSLSPPQGLWSGNTIYF
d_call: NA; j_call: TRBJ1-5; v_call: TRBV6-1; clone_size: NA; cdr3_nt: TGTGCCAGCAGTGAAGCCGCCAGCCTCAATCAGCCCCAGCATTTT; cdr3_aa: CASSEAASLNQPQHF